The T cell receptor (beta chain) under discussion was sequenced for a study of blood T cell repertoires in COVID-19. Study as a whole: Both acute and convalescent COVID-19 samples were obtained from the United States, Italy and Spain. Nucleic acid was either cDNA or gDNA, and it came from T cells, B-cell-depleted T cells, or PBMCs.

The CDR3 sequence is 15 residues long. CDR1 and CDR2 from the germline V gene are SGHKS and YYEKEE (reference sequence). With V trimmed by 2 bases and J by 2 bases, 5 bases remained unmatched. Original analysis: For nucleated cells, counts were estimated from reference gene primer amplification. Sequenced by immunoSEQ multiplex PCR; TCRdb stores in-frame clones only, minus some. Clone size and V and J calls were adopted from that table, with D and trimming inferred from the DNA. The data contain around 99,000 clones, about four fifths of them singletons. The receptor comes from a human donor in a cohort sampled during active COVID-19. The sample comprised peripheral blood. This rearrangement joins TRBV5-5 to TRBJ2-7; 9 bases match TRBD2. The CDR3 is CASSFGLAGTYEQYF. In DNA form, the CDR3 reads TGTGCCAGCAGCTTTGGGCTAGCGGGGACCTACGAGCAGTACTTC.